This T cell receptor (beta chain) was sequenced in a study of T cell responses to AZD1222 COVID-19 vaccine. In the study overall: Timing groups of about 4 and about 12 weeks for second doses were pooled. Study-wide points: Within unmutated variant regions lay the reported targets of nearly half of spike-specific TCRs. Clonal diversity was possibly underestimated; the donors were predominantly white British and more often female. Every sample of the repertoires postdated the peak T cell response.

Deletions cut 4 bases from V and 13 bases from J, with 14 bases between. The germline CDR1 and CDR2 sequences are SGHAT and FQNNGV. The CDR3 has 11 amino acids. As concerns this clone: The antigen remains unidentified.

Profiled with immunoSEQ multiplex PCR; TCRdb holds only in-frame clones, not every one. Of some 86,000 clones in the sample, 92% were seen once. The chain has TRBV11-2 and TRBJ2-7; D gene unclear. This receptor was identified in an adult in good health. The source was peripheral blood, collected on day 0 of AZD1222 vaccination. CDR3 sequence reads: CASSSLTVGYF. The DNA of the CDR3 is TGTGCCAGCAGCTCCCTGACGGTTGGATACTTC.